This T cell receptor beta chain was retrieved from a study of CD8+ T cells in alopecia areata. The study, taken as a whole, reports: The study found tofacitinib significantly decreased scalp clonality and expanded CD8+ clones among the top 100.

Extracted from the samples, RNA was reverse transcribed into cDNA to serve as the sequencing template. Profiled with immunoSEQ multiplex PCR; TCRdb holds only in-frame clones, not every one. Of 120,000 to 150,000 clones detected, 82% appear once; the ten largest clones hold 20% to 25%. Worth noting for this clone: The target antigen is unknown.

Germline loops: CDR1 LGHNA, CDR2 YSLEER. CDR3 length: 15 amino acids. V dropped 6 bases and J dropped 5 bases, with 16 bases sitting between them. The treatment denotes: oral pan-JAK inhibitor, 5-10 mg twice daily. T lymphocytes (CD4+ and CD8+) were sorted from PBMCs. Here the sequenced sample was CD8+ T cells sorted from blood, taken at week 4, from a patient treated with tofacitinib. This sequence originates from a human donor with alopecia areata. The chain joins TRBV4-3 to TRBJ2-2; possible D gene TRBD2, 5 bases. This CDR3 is CASSPTVSGTGELFF. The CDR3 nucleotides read TGCGCCAGCAGTCCTACGGTGTCGGGGACCGGGGAGCTGTTTTTT.